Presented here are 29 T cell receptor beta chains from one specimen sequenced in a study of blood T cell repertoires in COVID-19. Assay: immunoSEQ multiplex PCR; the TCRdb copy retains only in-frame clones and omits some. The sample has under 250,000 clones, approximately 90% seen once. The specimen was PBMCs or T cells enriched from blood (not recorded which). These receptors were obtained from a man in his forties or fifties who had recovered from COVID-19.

The CDR3 loop is CASSKTGGSYYGYTF. In DNA, the CDR3 is TGTGCCAGCAGTAAAACAGGGGGCTCCTACTATGGCTACACCTTC. The chain employs TRBV27 and TRBJ1-2, with TRBD1 matching over 9 bases. This CDR3 region has 15 residues. After removal of 5 bases from V and 3 bases from J, the junction contained 7 bases not matched to a gene. Germline CDR1 reads MNHEY; CDR2 reads SMNVEV (reference sequence).

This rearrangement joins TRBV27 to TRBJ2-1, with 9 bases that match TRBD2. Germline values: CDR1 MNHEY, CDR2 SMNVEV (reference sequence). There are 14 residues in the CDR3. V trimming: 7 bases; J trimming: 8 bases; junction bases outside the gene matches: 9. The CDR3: CASTPVSGRHEQFF. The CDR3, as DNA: TGTGCCAGCACCCCGGTTAGCGGGAGACATGAGCAGTTCTTC.

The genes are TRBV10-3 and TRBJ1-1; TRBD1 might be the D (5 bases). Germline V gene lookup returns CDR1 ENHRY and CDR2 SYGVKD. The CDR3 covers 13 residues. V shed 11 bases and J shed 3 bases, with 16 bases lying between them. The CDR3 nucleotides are TGTGCCGTTCGGGGGAGGGTAGACACTGAAGCTTTCTTT. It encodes CAVRGRVDTEAFF.

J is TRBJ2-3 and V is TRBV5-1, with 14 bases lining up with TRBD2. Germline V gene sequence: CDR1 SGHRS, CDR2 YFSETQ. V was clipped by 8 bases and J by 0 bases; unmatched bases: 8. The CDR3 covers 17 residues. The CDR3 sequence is CASTGTSGRSSTDTQYF. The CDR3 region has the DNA TGCGCCAGTACCGGGACTAGCGGGAGATCGAGCACAGATACGCAGTATTTT.

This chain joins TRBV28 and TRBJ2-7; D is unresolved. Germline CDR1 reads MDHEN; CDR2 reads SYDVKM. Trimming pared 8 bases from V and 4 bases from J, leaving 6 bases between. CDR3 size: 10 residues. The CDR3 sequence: CASGDYEQYF. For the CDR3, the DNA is TGTGCCAGCGGAGATTACGAGCAGTACTTC.

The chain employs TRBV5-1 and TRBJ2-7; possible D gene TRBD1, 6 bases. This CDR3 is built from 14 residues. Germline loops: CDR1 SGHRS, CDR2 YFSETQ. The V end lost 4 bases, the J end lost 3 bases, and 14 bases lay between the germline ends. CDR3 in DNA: TGCGCCAGCAGCATTTTGGACAGAGACTACGAGCAGTACTTC. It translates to CASSILDRDYEQYF.

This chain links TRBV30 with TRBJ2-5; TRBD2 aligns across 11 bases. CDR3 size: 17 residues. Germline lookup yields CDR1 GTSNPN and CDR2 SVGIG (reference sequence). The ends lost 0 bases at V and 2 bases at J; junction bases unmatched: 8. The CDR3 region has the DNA TGTGCCTGGAGTGTAGGGCTAGCGGGGGGTCGACAAGAGACCCAGTACTTC. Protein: CAWSVGLAGGRQETQYF.

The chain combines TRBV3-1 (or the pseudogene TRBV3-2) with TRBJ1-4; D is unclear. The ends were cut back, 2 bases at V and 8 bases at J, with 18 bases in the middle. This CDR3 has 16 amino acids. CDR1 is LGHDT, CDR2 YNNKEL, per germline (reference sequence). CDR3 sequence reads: CASSQPQGPKREKLFF. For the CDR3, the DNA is TGTGCCAGCAGCCAACCCCAAGGCCCAAAGCGGGAAAAACTGTTTTTT.

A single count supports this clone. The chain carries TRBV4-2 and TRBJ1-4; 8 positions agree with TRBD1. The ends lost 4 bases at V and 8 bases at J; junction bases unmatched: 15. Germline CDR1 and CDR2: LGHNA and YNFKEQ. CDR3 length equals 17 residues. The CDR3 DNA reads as TGTGCCAGCAGCCTCCACCTATCCTCGGACAGGGACGAAAAACTGTTTTTT. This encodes CASSLHLSSDRDEKLFF.

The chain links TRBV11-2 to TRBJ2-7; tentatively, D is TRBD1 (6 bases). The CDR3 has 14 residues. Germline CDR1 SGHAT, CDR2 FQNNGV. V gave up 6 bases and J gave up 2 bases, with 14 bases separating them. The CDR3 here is CASRPTGITYEQYF. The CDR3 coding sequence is TGTGCCAGCAGACCCACAGGGATTACCTACGAGCAGTACTTC. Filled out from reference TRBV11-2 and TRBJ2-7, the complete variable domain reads EAGVAQSPRYKIIEKRQSVAFWCNPISGHATLYWYQQILGQGPKLLIQFQNNGVVDDSQLPKDRFSAERLKGVDSTLKIQPAKLEDSAVYLCASRPTGITYEQYFGPGTRLTVT.

The CDR3 protein is CASSSPTRGYTEAFF. In nucleotides, the CDR3 is TGTGCCAGCAGCTCGCCTACAAGGGGGTACACTGAAGCTTTCTTT. This sequence joins TRBV7-8 and TRBJ1-1; perhaps TRBD1 as D (6 bases). Per germline, CDR1 SGHVS and CDR2 FQNEAQ. The CDR3 spans 15 residues. The V end lost 4 bases, the J end lost 3 bases, and 15 bases lay between the germline ends.

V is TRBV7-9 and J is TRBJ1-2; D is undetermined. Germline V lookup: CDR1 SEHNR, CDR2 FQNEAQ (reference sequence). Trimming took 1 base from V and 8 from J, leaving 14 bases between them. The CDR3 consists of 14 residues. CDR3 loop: CASSLGPGSVGYTF. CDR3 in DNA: TGTGCCAGCAGCTTAGGTCCGGGTAGTGTGGGCTACACCTTC.

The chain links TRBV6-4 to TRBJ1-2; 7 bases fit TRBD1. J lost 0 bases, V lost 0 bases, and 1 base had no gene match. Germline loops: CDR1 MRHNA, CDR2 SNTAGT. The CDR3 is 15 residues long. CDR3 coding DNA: TGTGCCAGCAGTGACTCGGGGACAGCTAACTATGGCTACACCTTC. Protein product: CASSDSGTANYGYTF.

CDR3 amino acids: CASSFLLETQYF. DNA of the CDR3: TGTGCCAGCAGCTTTTTACTCGAGACCCAGTACTTC. This chain joins TRBV7-2 and TRBJ2-5; unclear D gene. This CDR3 region has 12 residues. The V gene lost 3 bases and the J gene lost 5 bases, with 7 bases spanning the gap. Germline V gene lookup returns CDR1 SGHTA and CDR2 FQGNSA.

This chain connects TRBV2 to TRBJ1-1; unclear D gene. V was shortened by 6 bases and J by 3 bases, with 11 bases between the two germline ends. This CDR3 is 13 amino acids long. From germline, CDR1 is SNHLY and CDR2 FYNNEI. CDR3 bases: TGTGCCAGCAGCGAGGAGGTGCACACTGAAGCTTTCTTT. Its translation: CASSEEVHTEAFF.

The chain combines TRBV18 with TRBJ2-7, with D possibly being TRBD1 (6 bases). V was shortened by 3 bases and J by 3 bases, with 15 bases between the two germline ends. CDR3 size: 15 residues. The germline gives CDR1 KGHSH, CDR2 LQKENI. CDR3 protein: CASSPVPGAGYEQYF. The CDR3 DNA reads TGTGCCAGCTCACCCGTCCCAGGGGCCGGCTACGAGCAGTACTTC. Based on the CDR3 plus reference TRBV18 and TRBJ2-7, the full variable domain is NAGVMQNPRHLVRRRGQEARLRCSPMKGHSHVYWYRQLPEEGLKFMVYLQKENIIDESGMPKERFSAEFPKEGPSILRIQQVVRGDSAAYFCASSPVPGAGYEQYFGPGTRLTVT.

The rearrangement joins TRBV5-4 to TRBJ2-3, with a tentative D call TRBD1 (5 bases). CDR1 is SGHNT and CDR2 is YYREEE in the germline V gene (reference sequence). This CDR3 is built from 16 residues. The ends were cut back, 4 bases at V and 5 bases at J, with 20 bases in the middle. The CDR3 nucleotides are TGTGCCAGCAGCCCAAAGGCAGGGTTTCAGGGAGATACGCAGTATTTT. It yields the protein CASSPKAGFQGDTQYF.

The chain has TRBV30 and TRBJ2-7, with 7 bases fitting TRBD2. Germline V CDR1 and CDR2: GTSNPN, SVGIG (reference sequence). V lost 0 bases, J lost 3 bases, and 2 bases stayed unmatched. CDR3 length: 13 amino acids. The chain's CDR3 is CAWSVLAIYEQYF. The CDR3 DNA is TGTGCCTGGAGTGTACTAGCGATCTACGAGCAGTACTTC.

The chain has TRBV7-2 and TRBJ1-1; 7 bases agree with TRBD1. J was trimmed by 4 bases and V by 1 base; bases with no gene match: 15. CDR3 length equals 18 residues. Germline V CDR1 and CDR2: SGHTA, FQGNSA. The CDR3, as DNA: TGTGCCAGCAGCTTAGACGACAGGGCTGTTTATACGGTCACTGAAGCTTTCTTT. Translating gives CASSLDDRAVYTVTEAFF.

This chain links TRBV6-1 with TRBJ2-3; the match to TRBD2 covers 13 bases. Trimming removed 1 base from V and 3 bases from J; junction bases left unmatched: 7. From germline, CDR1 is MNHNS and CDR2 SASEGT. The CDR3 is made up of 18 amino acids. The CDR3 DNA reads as TGTGCCAGCAGTGAAGTCTTACTAGCGGGGGGGTTGACAGATACGCAGTATTTT. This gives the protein CASSEVLLAGGLTDTQYF.

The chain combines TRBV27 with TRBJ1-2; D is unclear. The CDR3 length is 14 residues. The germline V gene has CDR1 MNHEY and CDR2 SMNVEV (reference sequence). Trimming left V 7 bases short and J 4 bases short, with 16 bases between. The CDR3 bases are TGTGCCAGCAAATTAGGCAGCGGACCCTATGGCTACACCTTC. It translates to CASKLGSGPYGYTF.

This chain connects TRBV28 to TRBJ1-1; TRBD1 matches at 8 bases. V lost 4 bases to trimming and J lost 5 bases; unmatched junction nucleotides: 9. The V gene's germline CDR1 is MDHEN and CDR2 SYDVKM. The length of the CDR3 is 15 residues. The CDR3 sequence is CASSSGTGVGTEAFF. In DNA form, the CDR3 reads TGTGCCAGCAGTTCCGGGACAGGAGTTGGTACTGAAGCTTTCTTT.

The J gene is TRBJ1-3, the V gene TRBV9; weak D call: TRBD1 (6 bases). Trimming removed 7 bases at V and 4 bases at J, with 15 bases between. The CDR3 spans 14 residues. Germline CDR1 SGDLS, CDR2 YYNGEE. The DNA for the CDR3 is TGTGCCAGCTCTCCCGGGGGGCTCGGAAACACCATATATTTT. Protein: CASSPGGLGNTIYF.

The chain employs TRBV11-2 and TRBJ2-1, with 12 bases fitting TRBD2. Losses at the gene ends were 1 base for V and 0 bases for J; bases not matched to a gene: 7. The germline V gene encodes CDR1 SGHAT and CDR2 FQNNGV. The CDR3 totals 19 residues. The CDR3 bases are TGTGCCAGCAGCTTAGCACTAGCGGGAGGCCTTAGCTCCTACAATGAGCAGTTCTTC. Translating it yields CASSLALAGGLSSYNEQFF.

DNA for the CDR3: TGTGCCAGCGACAAACAGGGGGACACTGAAGCTTTCTTT. Translation: CASDKQGDTEAFF. The chain uses TRBV7-9 and TRBJ1-1; 8 nucleotides line up with TRBD1. With 8 bases clipped from V and 3 bases from J, the junction kept 5 bases outside the gene matches. From germline, CDR1 is SEHNR and CDR2 FQNEAQ (reference sequence). CDR3 length: 13 amino acids.

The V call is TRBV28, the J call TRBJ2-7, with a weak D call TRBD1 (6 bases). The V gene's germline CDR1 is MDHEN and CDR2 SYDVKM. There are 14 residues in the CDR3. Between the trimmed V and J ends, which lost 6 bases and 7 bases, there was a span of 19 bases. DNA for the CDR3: TGTGCCAGCAGCCCTGACACAGGGACGAATGAGCAGTACTTC. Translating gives CASSPDTGTNEQYF.

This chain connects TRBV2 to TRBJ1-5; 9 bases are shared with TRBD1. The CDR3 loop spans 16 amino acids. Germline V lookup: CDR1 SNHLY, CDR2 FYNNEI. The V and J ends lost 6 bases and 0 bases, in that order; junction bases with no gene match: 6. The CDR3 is CASRQGTGNSNQPQHF. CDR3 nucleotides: TGTGCCAGCAGACAAGGGACAGGGAATAGCAATCAGCCCCAGCATTTT.

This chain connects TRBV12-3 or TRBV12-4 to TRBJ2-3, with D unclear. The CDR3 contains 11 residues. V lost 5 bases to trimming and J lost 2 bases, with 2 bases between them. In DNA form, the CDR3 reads TGTGCCAGCAGTCACACAGATACGCAGTATTTT. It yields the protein CASSHTDTQYF.

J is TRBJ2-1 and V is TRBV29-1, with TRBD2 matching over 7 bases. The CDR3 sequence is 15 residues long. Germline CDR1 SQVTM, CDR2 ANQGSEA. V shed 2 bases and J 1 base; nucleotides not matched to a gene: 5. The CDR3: CSVEWGGSSYNEQFF. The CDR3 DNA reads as TGCAGCGTTGAATGGGGGGGGTCTTCCTACAATGAGCAGTTCTTC.